These 27 T cell receptor beta chains share one sample of origin, sequenced in a study of siplizumab effects on memory and regulatory T cells. Measured with immunoSEQ multiplex PCR; TCRdb has only the in-frame clones, and not every one. The sample includes roughly 64,000 clones, around 96% of them seen just once. Sequencing was carried out using naive CD8+ T cells sorted from blood. These receptors all come from a human donor in good health.

The chain has TRBV4-3 and TRBJ1-5; D perhaps matches TRBD1 (6 bases). This CDR3 has 15 amino acids. The ends were cut back, 0 bases at V and 7 bases at J, with 13 bases in the middle. The V gene's germline CDR1 is LGHNA and CDR2 YSLEER. The CDR3 nucleotides read TGCGCCAGCAGCCAAGATAGATTGGGGGCCCAGCCCCAGCATTTT. Protein: CASSQDRLGAQPQHF.

The chain uses TRBV5-6 and TRBJ2-1, with 7 bases matching TRBD1. V shed 1 base and J 0 bases; nucleotides not matched to a gene: 4. The V gene's germline CDR1 is SGHDT and CDR2 YYEEEE. The CDR3 spans 16 residues. This chain's CDR3 is CASSLSGQSSYNEQFF. The CDR3 DNA follows: TGTGCCAGCAGCTTGTCGGGACAGAGCTCCTACAATGAGCAGTTCTTC.

This clone was observed a single time. This chain joins TRBV25-1 and TRBJ2-3, with D possibly being TRBD1 or TRBD2 (6 bases each). V lost 3 bases and J lost 6, with 13 bases in between. The germline V gene encodes CDR1 MGHDK and CDR2 SYGVNS. The CDR3 extends over 14 amino acids. The CDR3 sequence: CASSDNTGRDTQYF. DNA for the CDR3: TGTGCCAGCAGTGACAACACAGGGAGGGATACGCAGTATTTT.

This chain links TRBV4-1 with TRBJ1-1, with D perhaps matching TRBD1 (5 bases). V was trimmed by 3 bases and J by 6 bases, leaving 14 bases between them. Germline assignment: CDR1 MGHRA and CDR2 YSYEKL. The CDR3 is made up of 14 amino acids. Here the CDR3 reads CASSHPGSLAEAFF. CDR3 DNA: TGCGCCAGCAGCCACCCAGGGAGTTTAGCTGAAGCTTTCTTT.

This chain links TRBV7-3 with TRBJ2-1; 14 bases map to TRBD2. Germline lookup yields CDR1 SGHTA and CDR2 FQGTGA. The CDR3 sequence is 21 residues long. The trim removed 0 bases at V and 7 bases at J, leaving 17 bases unmatched. The CDR3 is CASSLTYPGLAGAGSSNEQFF. The CDR3 nucleotides read TGTGCCAGCAGCTTAACCTATCCGGGACTAGCGGGGGCGGGGTCGTCGAATGAGCAGTTCTTC.

The chain employs TRBV14 and TRBJ2-1, with D possibly TRBD1 on 6 matching bases. The V end lost 5 bases, the J end lost 7 bases, and 12 bases lay between the germline ends. The CDR3 sequence is 13 residues long. Per the germline V gene, CDR1 is SGHDN and CDR2 is FVKESK. The chain's CDR3 is CASSSQGTNEQFF. CDR3 sequence (DNA): TGTGCCAGCAGCTCACAGGGTACGAATGAGCAGTTCTTC.

In this sample, this clone turned up once. The V gene is TRBV18, the J gene TRBJ2-7; 10 nucleotides agree with TRBD1. Germline CDR1 KGHSH, CDR2 LQKENI. With 0 bases clipped from V and 3 bases from J, the junction kept 11 bases outside the gene matches. The CDR3 is made up of 18 amino acids. This CDR3 reads CASSPPVRSGTGVYEQYF. The DNA of the CDR3 is TGTGCCAGCTCACCACCAGTCAGGTCGGGGACAGGGGTCTACGAGCAGTACTTC.

This rearrangement joins TRBV5-5 to TRBJ1-2; D gene uncertain. Per the germline V gene, CDR1 is SGHKS and CDR2 is YYEKEE (reference sequence). V lost 0 bases and J 5 bases, leaving 11 bases between the germline ends. The CDR3 is 14 residues long. In DNA, the CDR3 is TGTGCCAGCAGCTTGGATGGGAATGGGTATGGCTACACCTTC. Translating it yields CASSLDGNGYGYTF.

V is TRBV7-9 and J is TRBJ2-2; D remains ambiguous. Per the germline V gene, CDR1 is SEHNR and CDR2 is FQNEAQ (reference sequence). The length of the CDR3 is 12 residues. Trimming cost V 5 bases and J 6 bases, with 7 bases left between them. The DNA for the CDR3 is TGTGCCAGCAGCAACCTAGCCGGGGAGCTGTTTTTT. Its translation is CASSNLAGELFF.

The CDR3 is CASSAPLNEQFF. Here the CDR3 DNA reads TGTGCCAGCAGTGCCCCCCTGAATGAGCAGTTCTTC. The rearrangement joins TRBV28 to TRBJ2-1; D remains ambiguous. Germline V gene data show CDR1 as MDHEN and CDR2 as SYDVKM. V was shortened by 5 bases and J by 7 bases, with 9 bases between the two germline ends. CDR3 length: 12 residues.

This clone was seen only once. The rearrangement links TRBV9 to TRBJ1-1; D remains unclear. The CDR3 runs to 16 residues. Germline CDR1 reads SGDLS; CDR2 reads YYNGEE. V lost 3 bases to trimming and J lost 3 bases, with 18 bases between them. CDR3 bases: TGTGCCAGCAGCGCCGGAAATTGGCGTGGGGACACTGAAGCTTTCTTT. Its protein is CASSAGNWRGDTEAFF.

The chain recombines TRBV27 with TRBJ1-6; TRBD1 matches 8 bases. V gave up 6 bases and J gave up 6 bases; unmatched junction bases: 7. Germline V gives CDR1 MNHEY, CDR2 SMNVEV (reference sequence). This CDR3 has 15 amino acids. CDR3 nucleotide sequence: TGTGCCAGCAGCCTTTGGACAGGGTCTAATTCACCCCTCCACTTT. This sequence encodes CASSLWTGSNSPLHF.

The chain recombines TRBV7-9 with TRBJ2-7; the match to TRBD1 covers 9 bases. The CDR3 loop spans 15 amino acids. Germline loops: CDR1 SEHNR, CDR2 FQNEAQ (reference sequence). J was trimmed by 2 bases and V by 5 bases; bases with no gene match: 7. CDR3 coding DNA: TGTGCCAGCAGCCAGGGGGACAGGGTTCCCTACGAGCAGTACTTC. The encoded protein is CASSQGDRVPYEQYF.

The V gene is TRBV7-9, the J gene TRBJ1-3, with D possibly TRBD1 on 6 matching bases. Germline CDR1 reads SEHNR; CDR2 reads FQNEAQ (reference sequence). This CDR3 comprises 17 residues. The ends were cut back, 5 bases at V and 0 bases at J, with 17 bases in the middle. This chain's CDR3 is CASSPRGGTGSGNTIYF. CDR3 bases: TGTGCCAGCAGCCCTAGGGGGGGAACAGGCTCTGGAAACACCATATATTTT.

V and J are TRBV15 and TRBJ1-6; the D gene is possibly TRBD1 (5 bases). The germline gives CDR1 LNHNV, CDR2 YYDKDF (reference sequence). V was clipped by 0 bases and J by 9 bases, with 12 bases between them. The CDR3 totals 15 residues. CDR3 DNA: TGTGCCACCAGCAGAGATCGAGGGGCTGGTTCACCCCTCCACTTT. Translating gives CATSRDRGAGSPLHF.

This sequence joins TRBV11-1 and TRBJ2-3; 9 nucleotides align to TRBD1. The ends lost 3 bases at V and 6 bases at J; junction bases unmatched: 4. CDR1 and CDR2 from the germline V gene are SGHAT and FQDESV (reference sequence). This CDR3 is built from 14 residues. The CDR3 reads CASSFRDRADTQYF. The CDR3 nucleotides are TGTGCCAGCAGCTTTCGGGACAGGGCGGATACGCAGTATTTT.

V is TRBV28 and J is TRBJ1-4, with TRBD1 identical over 9 bases. In germline, CDR1 is MDHEN, CDR2 SYDVKM. Unmatched junction bases numbered 3, after V lost 6 bases and J lost 4 bases. The CDR3 sequence is 14 residues long. This chain's CDR3 is CASSPGQGNEKLFF. CDR3 DNA: TGTGCCAGCAGCCCGGGACAGGGTAATGAAAAACTGTTTTTT. Based on the CDR3 plus reference TRBV28 and TRBJ1-4, the full variable domain is DVKVTQSSRYLVKRTGEKVFLECVQDMDHENMFWYRQDPGLGLRLIYFSYDVKMKEKGDIPEGYSVSREKKERFSLILESASTNQTSMYLCASSPGQGNEKLFFGSGTQLSVL.

This clone has just one count. This rearrangement joins TRBV30 to TRBJ2-5, with 10 bases aligning to TRBD1. V dropped 3 bases and J dropped 0; count of bases not matched to a gene: 13. From germline, CDR1 is GTSNPN and CDR2 SVGIG (reference sequence). The CDR3 runs 18 residues. DNA for the CDR3: TGTGCCTGGAGCCGACAGGGGGCGGTCGCCTCCTACCAAGAGACCCAGTACTTC. Its translation is CAWSRQGAVASYQETQYF.

This CDR3 reads CASSFGAATNEKLFF. CDR3 in DNA: TGTGCCAGCAGCTTCGGGGCCGCAACTAATGAAAAACTGTTTTTT. This chain joins TRBV11-2 and TRBJ1-4; D is possibly TRBD1 (5 bases). V was trimmed by 3 bases and J by 0 bases, leaving 8 bases between them. The CDR3 sequence is 15 residues long. Germline V lookup: CDR1 SGHAT, CDR2 FQNNGV.

The chain has TRBV11-2 and TRBJ1-2; D ambiguous. Germline assignment: CDR1 SGHAT and CDR2 FQNNGV. The V end lost 0 bases, the J end lost 2 bases, and 7 bases lay between the germline ends. This CDR3 region has 14 residues. The CDR3 sequence is CASSLDQQNYGYTF. The CDR3 region has the DNA TGTGCCAGCAGCTTAGATCAGCAGAACTATGGCTACACCTTC.

The chain recombines TRBV27 with TRBJ2-7; D perhaps matches TRBD2 (7 bases). The V and J ends lost 4 bases and 3 bases respectively, with 13 bases between them. The CDR3 runs 14 residues. Germline V lookup: CDR1 MNHEY, CDR2 SMNVEV (reference sequence). The CDR3 DNA reads as TGTGCCAGCAGTTATGGGGGGGGCTACTACGAGCAGTACTTC. Translating it yields CASSYGGGYYEQYF.

The chain joins TRBV19 to TRBJ1-5; D gene unclear. V was pared by 4 bases and J by 4 bases, with 8 bases between. The CDR3 runs to 13 residues. Germline CDR1 and CDR2: LNHDA and SQIVND (reference sequence). The CDR3 loop reads CASSKSWNQPQHF. The CDR3 DNA follows: TGTGCCAGTAGTAAATCGTGGAATCAGCCCCAGCATTTT.

DNA for the CDR3: TGTGCCAGCAGCTTTGGGACGGATGAAAAACTGTTTTTT. This sequence encodes CASSFGTDEKLFF. The V and J genes are TRBV5-6 and TRBJ1-4; TRBD1 is a possible D gene (5 bases). Trimming stripped 2 bases from V and 6 bases from J, with 8 bases between. Germline CDR1 is SGHDT and CDR2 is YYEEEE. This CDR3 comprises 13 residues.

Notes on this clone: Other DNA variants within this sample encode the same CDR3. This chain connects TRBV27 to TRBJ1-2; possibly TRBD1 for D (5 bases). This CDR3 is built from 14 residues. Germline values: CDR1 MNHEY, CDR2 SMNVEV (reference sequence). With 0 bases removed from V and 1 base from J, the gap between germline ends came to 6 bases. CDR3 bases: TGTGCCAGCAGTTTATCAGGGGTTAACTATGGCTACACCTTC. As protein: CASSLSGVNYGYTF.

The count of this clone is one. V gene TRBV5-6 combines with J gene TRBJ1-4, with 7 nucleotides matching TRBD1. The CDR3 has 16 amino acids. J gave up 4 bases and V 0 bases, and 6 bases lay outside the gene matches. Germline values: CDR1 SGHDT, CDR2 YYEEEE. The CDR3 DNA reads TGTGCCAGCAGCTTGGCCGTTAGGGGGCTTAATGAAAAACTGTTTTTT. This gives the protein CASSLAVRGLNEKLFF.

This chain uses TRBV9 with TRBJ1-2; 7 bases align to TRBD1. Germline loops: CDR1 SGDLS, CDR2 YYNGEE. The CDR3 extends over 16 amino acids. V shed 3 bases and J 2 bases; nucleotides not matched to a gene: 10. CDR3 loop: CASSEITRDRNYGYTF. CDR3 nucleotides: TGTGCCAGCAGCGAAATAACTAGGGACAGAAACTATGGCTACACCTTC. The full variable domain, in which reference TRBV9 and TRBJ1-2 provide the parts outside the CDR3, is DSGVTQTPKHLITATGQRVTLRCSPRSGDLSVYWYQQSLDQGLQFLIQYYNGEERAKGNILERFSAQQFPDLHSELNLSSLELGDSALYFCASSEITRDRNYGYTFGSGTRLTVV.

The chain carries TRBV9 and TRBJ2-2; D uncertain. The CDR3 has 16 amino acids. V lost 0 bases and J lost 0, with 9 bases in between. Per germline, CDR1 SGDLS and CDR2 YYNGEE. The CDR3 nucleotides read TGTGCCAGCAGCGTAGAAAAAGGATCGAACACCGGGGAGCTGTTTTTT. Translation: CASSVEKGSNTGELFF. Supplemented by reference TRBV9 and TRBJ2-2, the full variable domain reads DSGVTQTPKHLITATGQRVTLRCSPRSGDLSVYWYQQSLDQGLQFLIQYYNGEERAKGNILERFSAQQFPDLHSELNLSSLELGDSALYFCASSVEKGSNTGELFFGEGSRLTVL.